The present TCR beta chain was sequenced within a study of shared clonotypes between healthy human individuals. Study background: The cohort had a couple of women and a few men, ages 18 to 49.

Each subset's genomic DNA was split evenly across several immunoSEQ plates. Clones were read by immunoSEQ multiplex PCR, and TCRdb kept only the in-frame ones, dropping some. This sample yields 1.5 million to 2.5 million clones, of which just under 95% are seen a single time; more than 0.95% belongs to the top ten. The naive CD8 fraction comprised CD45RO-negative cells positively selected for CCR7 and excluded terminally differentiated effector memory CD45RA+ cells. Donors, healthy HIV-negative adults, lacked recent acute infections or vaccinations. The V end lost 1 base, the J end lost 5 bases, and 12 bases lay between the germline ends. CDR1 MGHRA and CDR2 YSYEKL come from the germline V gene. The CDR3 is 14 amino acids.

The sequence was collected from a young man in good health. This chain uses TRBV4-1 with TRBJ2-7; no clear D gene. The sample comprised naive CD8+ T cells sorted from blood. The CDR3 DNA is TGCGCCAGCAGCCAAGTAAACAACGGACACGAGCAGTACTTC. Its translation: CASSQVNNGHEQYF.